This T cell receptor (beta chain) was documented in a study of blood T cell repertoires in COVID-19. The overall study: Acute-phase and convalescent COVID-19 samples originated in the United States, Italy and Spain.

Method: immunoSEQ multiplex PCR; TCRdb's copy keeps in-frame clones and lacks some. The data hold 150,000 to 200,000 clones, with roughly 87% observed a single time. Germline V gene sequence: CDR1 SGHVS, CDR2 FQNEAQ. The CDR3 is 14 amino acids. Trimming removed 6 bases at V and 2 bases at J, with 14 bases between. This clonotype was obtained from a woman in her seventies with acute or convalescent COVID-19. The gene calls are TRBV7-8 and TRBJ2-7; D is uncertain. The sequenced sample was peripheral blood. The CDR3: CASSRADVTYEQYF. The CDR3 region has the DNA TGTGCCAGCAGTCGTGCGGATGTAACCTACGAGCAGTACTTC.